The source of this TCR beta chain is a study of T cell changes during pregnancy in multiple sclerosis. V gave up 10 bases and J gave up 4 bases, with 22 bases separating them. Germline values: CDR1 LGHNT, CDR2 FRNRAP. The CDR3 contains 15 residues. Generated by immunoSEQ multiplex PCR, the TCRdb table keeps only in-frame clones and is missing some. The sample includes about 50,000 clones, roughly 92% of them seen just once. This TCR was recovered from a female donor with multiple sclerosis, enrolled in a pregnancy study. The chain links TRBV12-5 to TRBJ1-1; the D gene is possibly TRBD1 (6 bases). Source: CD4+ T cells from peripheral blood mononuclear cells, taken in the third trimester of pregnancy. CDR3 protein: CATDGGPARGTEAFF. DNA for the CDR3: TGTGCTACTGACGGGGGGCCGGCTCGCGGCACTGAAGCTTTCTTT.